What follows is one TCR beta chain and its context. Its antigen is unidentified. These data are taken from a study of cytomegalovirus exposure and HLA in healthy donors. Study-level background: Ancestry clustering placed about 86% of roughly 400 genotyped donors in the Caucasian-associated cluster. Study-wide findings and caveats: Using a false discovery rate of 0.05, a later analysis showed that approximately 17,000 TCR beta sequences were associated with HLA alleles. Only CMV serostatus was available as immune exposure information. An Asian-associated ancestry cluster reportedly showed fewer N-insertions than the approximately 630-donor mean in a later analysis.

The study ran its PCR with 60 Vbeta and 13 Jbeta primers. Only in-frame clones appear in the TCRdb table, and some are missing; sequencing was by immunoSEQ multiplex PCR. Of some 130,000 clones in the sample, 60% to 80% were seen once. Between the trimmed V and J ends, which lost 2 bases and 2 bases, there was a span of 13 bases. The CDR3 is made up of 16 amino acids. Germline V lookup: CDR1 MNHNY, CDR2 SVGAGI (reference sequence). This clonotype was sampled from a male donor in good health and CMV-seronegative. Sequencing was performed on PBMCs. The V call is TRBV6-6, the J call TRBJ1-5, with D tentatively TRBD1 (5 bases). CDR3 sequence reads: CASSYIRAEGNQPQHF. The CDR3 DNA sequence: TGTGCCAGCAGTTACATCAGGGCTGAGGGCAATCAGCCCCAGCATTTT.